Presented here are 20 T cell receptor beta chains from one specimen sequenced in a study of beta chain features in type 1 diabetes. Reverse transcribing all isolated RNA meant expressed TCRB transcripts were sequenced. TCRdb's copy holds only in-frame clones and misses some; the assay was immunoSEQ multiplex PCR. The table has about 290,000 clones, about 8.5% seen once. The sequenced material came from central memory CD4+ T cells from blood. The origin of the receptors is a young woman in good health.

The CDR3 region has the DNA TGTGCCAGCAGCTTTCCAGCGGGAGGCCCCTACAATGAGCAGTTCTTC. This sequence encodes CASSFPAGGPYNEQFF. This chain connects TRBV5-4 to TRBJ2-1; 9 nucleotides line up with TRBD2. This CDR3 has 16 amino acids. Trimming took 2 bases from V and 2 from J; bases not matched to a gene: 5. Germline V lookup: CDR1 SGHNT, CDR2 YYREEE (reference sequence).

CDR3 residues: CASSLGWDTGELFF. The CDR3 region has the DNA TGCGCCAGCAGCTTGGGTTGGGACACCGGGGAGCTGTTTTTT. The chain carries TRBV5-1 and TRBJ2-2; D unclear. CDR1 and CDR2 (germline): SGHRS, YFSETQ. The CDR3 covers 14 residues. Trimming pared 0 bases from V and 3 bases from J, leaving 6 bases between.

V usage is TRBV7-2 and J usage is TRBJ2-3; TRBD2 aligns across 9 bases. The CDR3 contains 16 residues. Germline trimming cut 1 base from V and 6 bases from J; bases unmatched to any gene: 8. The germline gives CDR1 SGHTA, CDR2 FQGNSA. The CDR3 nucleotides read TGTGCCAGCAGCTTAGTGGCAATAGCGGGAGCGGATACGCAGTATTTT. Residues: CASSLVAIAGADTQYF.

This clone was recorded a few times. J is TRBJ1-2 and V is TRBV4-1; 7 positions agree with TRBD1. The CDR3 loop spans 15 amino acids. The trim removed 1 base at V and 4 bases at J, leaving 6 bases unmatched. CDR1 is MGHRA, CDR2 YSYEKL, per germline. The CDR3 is CASSQGNRGFYGYTF. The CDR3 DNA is TGCGCCAGCAGCCAAGGAAACAGGGGATTCTATGGCTACACCTTC.

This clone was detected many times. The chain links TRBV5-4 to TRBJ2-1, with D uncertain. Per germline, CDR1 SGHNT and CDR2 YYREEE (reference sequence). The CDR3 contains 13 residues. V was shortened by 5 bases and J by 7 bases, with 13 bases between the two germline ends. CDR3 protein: CASSSSDLNEQFF. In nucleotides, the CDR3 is TGTGCCAGCAGTTCCAGCGATCTTAATGAGCAGTTCTTC.

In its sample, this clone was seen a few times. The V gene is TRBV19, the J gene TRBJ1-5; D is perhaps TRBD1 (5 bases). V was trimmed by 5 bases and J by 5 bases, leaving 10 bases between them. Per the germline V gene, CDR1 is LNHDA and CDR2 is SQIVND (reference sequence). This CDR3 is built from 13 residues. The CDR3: CASSVLGDQPQHF. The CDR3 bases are TGTGCCAGTAGTGTTTTAGGGGATCAGCCCCAGCATTTT.

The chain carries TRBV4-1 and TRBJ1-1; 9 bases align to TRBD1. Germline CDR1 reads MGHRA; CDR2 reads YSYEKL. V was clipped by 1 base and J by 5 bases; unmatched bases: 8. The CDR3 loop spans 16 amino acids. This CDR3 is CASSQGQTGGITEAFF. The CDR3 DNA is TGCGCCAGCAGCCAAGGCCAGACAGGGGGGATAACTGAAGCTTTCTTT.

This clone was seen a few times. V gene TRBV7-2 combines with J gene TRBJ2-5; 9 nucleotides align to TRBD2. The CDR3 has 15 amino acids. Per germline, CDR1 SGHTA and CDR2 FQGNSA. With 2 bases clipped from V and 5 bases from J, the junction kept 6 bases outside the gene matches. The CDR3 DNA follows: TGTGCCAGCAGCTTATTGGCTAGCGGGGTGGAGACCCAGTACTTC. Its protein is CASSLLASGVETQYF.

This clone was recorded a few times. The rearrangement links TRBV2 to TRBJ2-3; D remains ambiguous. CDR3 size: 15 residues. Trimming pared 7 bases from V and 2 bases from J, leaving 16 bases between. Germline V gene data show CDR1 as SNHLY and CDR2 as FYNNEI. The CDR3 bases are TGTGCCAGCACCGTCAATGGGGATGTCACAGATACGCAGTATTTT. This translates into CASTVNGDVTDTQYF.

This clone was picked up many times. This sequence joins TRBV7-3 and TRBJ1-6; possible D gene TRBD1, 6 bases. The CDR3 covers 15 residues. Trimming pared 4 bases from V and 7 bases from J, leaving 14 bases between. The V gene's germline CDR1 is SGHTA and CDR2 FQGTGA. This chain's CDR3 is CASSSDRRANSPLHF. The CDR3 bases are TGTGCCAGCAGCTCCGACAGGAGGGCCAATTCACCCCTCCACTTT. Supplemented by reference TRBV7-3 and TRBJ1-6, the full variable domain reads GAGVSQTPSNKVTEKGKYVELRCDPISGHTALYWYRQSLGQGPEFLIYFQGTGAADDSGLPNDRFFAVRPEGSVSTLKIQRTERGDSAVYLCASSSDRRANSPLHFGNGTRLTVT.

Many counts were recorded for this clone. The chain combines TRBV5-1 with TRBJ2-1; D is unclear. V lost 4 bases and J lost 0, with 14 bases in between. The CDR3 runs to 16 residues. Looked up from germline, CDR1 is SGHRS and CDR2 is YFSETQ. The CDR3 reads CASSLLKAASYNEQFF. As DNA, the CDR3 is TGCGCCAGCAGCCTACTAAAGGCGGCCTCCTACAATGAGCAGTTCTTC.

CDR3 region: CASSYSGTGGVNVLTF. CDR3 coding DNA: TGTGCCAGCAGTTACTCCGGGACAGGGGGCGTCAACGTCCTGACTTTC. The chain is built from TRBV27 and TRBJ2-6, with 12 bases that match TRBD1. The V segment lost 4 bases and the J segment 9 bases; nucleotides outside the gene matches: 7. Germline V gene data show CDR1 as MNHEY and CDR2 as SMNVEV (reference sequence). CDR3 length: 16 amino acids.

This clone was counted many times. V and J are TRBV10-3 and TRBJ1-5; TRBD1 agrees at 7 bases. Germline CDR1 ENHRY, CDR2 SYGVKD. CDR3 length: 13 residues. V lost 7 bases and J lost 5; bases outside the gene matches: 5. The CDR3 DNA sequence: TGTGCCATCAAGGACAGGCTCGATCAGCCCCAGCATTTT. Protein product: CAIKDRLDQPQHF.

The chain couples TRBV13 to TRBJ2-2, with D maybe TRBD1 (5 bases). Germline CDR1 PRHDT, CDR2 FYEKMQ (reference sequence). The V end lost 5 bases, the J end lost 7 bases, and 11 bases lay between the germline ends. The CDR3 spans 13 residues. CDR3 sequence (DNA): TGTGCCAGCAGCCCTGACAGATTCGGGGAGCTGTTTTTT. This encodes CASSPDRFGELFF. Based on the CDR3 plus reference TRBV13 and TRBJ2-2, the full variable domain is AAGVIQSPRHLIKEKRETATLKCYPIPRHDTVYWYQQGPGQDPQFLISFYEKMQSDKGSIPDRFSAQQFSDYHSELNMSSLELGDSALYFCASSPDRFGELFFGEGSRLTVL.

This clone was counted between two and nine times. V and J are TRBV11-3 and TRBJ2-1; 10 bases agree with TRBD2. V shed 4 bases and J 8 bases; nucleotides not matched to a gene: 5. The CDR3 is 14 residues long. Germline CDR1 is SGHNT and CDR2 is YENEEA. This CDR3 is CASSSPSGRDEQFF. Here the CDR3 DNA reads TGTGCCAGCAGCTCCCCTAGCGGGAGAGATGAGCAGTTCTTC.

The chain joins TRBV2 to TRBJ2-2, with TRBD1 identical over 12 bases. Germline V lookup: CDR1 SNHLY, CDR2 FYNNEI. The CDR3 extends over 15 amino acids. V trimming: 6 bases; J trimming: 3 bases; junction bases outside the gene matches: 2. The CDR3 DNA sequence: TGTGCCAGCAGGGGGACAGGGGGCGACACCGGGGAGCTGTTTTTT. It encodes CASRGTGGDTGELFF.

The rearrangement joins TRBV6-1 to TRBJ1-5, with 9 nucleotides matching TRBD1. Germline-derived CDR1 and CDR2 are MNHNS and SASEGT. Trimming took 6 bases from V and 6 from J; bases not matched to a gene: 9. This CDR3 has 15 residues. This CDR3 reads CASRYRGHLSQPQHF. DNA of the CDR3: TGTGCCAGCAGGTACAGGGGGCACCTGAGTCAGCCCCAGCATTTT.

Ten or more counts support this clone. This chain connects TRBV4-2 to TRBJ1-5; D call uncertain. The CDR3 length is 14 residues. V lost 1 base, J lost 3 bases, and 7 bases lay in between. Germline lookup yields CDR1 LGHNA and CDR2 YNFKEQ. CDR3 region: CASSQGANNQPQHF. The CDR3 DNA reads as TGTGCCAGCAGCCAAGGCGCCAACAATCAGCCCCAGCATTTT.

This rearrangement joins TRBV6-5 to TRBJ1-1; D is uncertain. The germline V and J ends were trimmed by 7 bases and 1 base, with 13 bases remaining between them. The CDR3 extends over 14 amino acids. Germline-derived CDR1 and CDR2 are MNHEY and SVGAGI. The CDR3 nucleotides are TGTGCCAGCATGAACAGTATCGGGAACACTGAAGCTTTCTTT. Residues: CASMNSIGNTEAFF.

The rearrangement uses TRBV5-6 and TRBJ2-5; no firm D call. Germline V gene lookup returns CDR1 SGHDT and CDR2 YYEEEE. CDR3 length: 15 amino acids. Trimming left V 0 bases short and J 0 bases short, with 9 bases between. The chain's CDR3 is CASSLASPYQETQYF. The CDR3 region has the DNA TGTGCCAGCAGCTTGGCCTCCCCGTACCAAGAGACCCAGTACTTC.